The rows below give T cell receptor beta chains drawn from one sample of a study of OX40 agonist ivuxolimab in advanced cancers. Assay: immunoSEQ multiplex PCR; the TCRdb copy retains only in-frame clones and omits some. The sample holds approximately 67,000 clones, more than 75% seen once. The specimen was CD4+ or CD8+ T cells sorted from blood, collected in a trial of the OX40 agonist ivuxolimab. Receptor source: an adult with an advanced solid tumor such as melanoma, head and neck, liver or kidney cancer. The CDR3 runs from the conserved cysteine through the conserved F or W. A D gene is named only where the DNA matches it firmly. Size tells how often a clone was seen (once, few, many) or the class of an expanded clone, and some rows leave it out.

clone_size	v_call	j_call	d_call	cdr3_nt	cdr3_aa
NA	TRBV6-6	TRBJ1-5	NA	TGTGCCAGCAGTTACTCGGAAGGGGAAAGCAATCAGCCCCAGCATTTT	CASSYSEGESNQPQHF
NA	TRBV6-1	TRBJ2-1	TRBD1	TGTGCCAGCTTCCCGGGACAGGGTAATGAGCAGTTCTTC	CASFPGQGNEQFF
NA	TRBV7-8	TRBJ1-1	NA	TGTGCCAGCAGTCGTCCCACTACAACTGAAGCTTTCTTT	CASSRPTTTEAFF
once	TRBV28	TRBJ2-7	NA	TGTGCCAGCAGTTCCTCCCCCTCCTACGAGCAGTACTTC	CASSSSPSYEQYF
NA	TRBV30	TRBJ2-1	TRBD2	TGTGCCTGGAGTGTAGGGTCTAGCGGGTCCTACAATGAGCAGTTCTTC	CAWSVGSSGSYNEQFF
NA	TRBV10-3	TRBJ2-5	NA	TGTGCCATCAGGCTGGACATTGGGGAGACCCAGTACTTC	CAIRLDIGETQYF
few	TRBV6-6	TRBJ2-1	NA	TGTGCCAGCAGGAATTCACCCGGTGAGGATGAGCAGTTCTTC	CASRNSPGEDEQFF
few	TRBV7-2	TRBJ1-6	NA	TGTGCCAGCAGCTTTCGGGACCTGAGTTCACCCCTCCACTTT	CASSFRDLSSPLHF
NA	TRBV14	TRBJ1-1	NA	TGTGCCAGCAGCCGAGGTTACATGAAGGGGACTGAAGCTTTCTTT	CASSRGYMKGTEAFF
NA	TRBV5-4	TRBJ1-3	NA	TGTGCCAGCAGCCCTACAGGGGGAAACACCATATATTTT	CASSPTGGNTIYF
NA	TRBV27	TRBJ2-1	TRBD1	TGTGCCAGCAGTTTCGGACAGGGAGTCTACAATGAGCAGTTCTTC	CASSFGQGVYNEQFF
NA	TRBV2	TRBJ1-1	NA	TGTGCCAGCAGTGAGGTTCTCACTGAAGCTTTCTTT	CASSEVLTEAFF
NA	TRBV28	TRBJ1-6	NA	TGTGCCAGCAGTCGGGACCTTAGAGATAATTCACCCCTCCACTTT	CASSRDLRDNSPLHF
NA	TRBV9	TRBJ1-1	NA	TGTGCCAGCAGCCCCCAAGGAAGGGTAGGTGAAGCTTTCTTT	CASSPQGRVGEAFF
NA	TRBV7-3	TRBJ2-2	NA	TGTGCCAGCAGCTTAGGGGCGATGACCGGGGAGCTGTTTTTT	CASSLGAMTGELFF
NA	TRBV9	TRBJ2-3	NA	TGTGCCAGCAGCGTAGGGGTAGCATCAGATACGCAGTATTTT	CASSVGVASDTQYF
NA	TRBV10-2	TRBJ1-3	NA	TGCGCCAGCAGTGAGTCGTGGAACACCATATATTTT	CASSESWNTIYF
NA	TRBV9	TRBJ1-1	NA	TGTGCCAGCAGCCGACCCCCGGGGGTAAACACTGAAGCTTTCTTT	CASSRPPGVNTEAFF
NA	TRBV15	TRBJ2-1	NA	TGTGCCACCAGCAGAGAGATCGGGCCGGGACTCGTGAACAATGAGCAGTTCTTC	CATSREIGPGLVNNEQFF
NA	TRBV2	TRBJ1-1	NA	TGTGCCAGCAGTGAAATGGGGAACACTGAAGCTTTCTTT	CASSEMGNTEAFF
NA	TRBV30	TRBJ1-2	NA	TGTGCCTGGAGTCGCAGGGCGGGCTATGGCTACACCTTC	CAWSRRAGYGYTF
NA	TRBV5-4	TRBJ1-1	TRBD1	TGTGCCAGCAGCTTGGCCATGGGACAGGGGGACACTGAAGCTTTCTTT	CASSLAMGQGDTEAFF
few	TRBV19	TRBJ2-6	NA	TGTGCCAGTAGTATGTTGGGGGACACGGTTTCTGGGGCCAACGTCCTGACTTTC	CASSMLGDTVSGANVLTF
NA	TRBV19	TRBJ1-5	NA	TGTGCCAGTAGACGGGACGGCAACAATCAGCCCCAGCATTTT	CASRRDGNNQPQHF
NA	TRBV28	TRBJ2-1	TRBD1	TGTGCCAGCAGTTTCCGGGACAGGGGATACAATGAGCAGTTCTTC	CASSFRDRGYNEQFF
NA	TRBV5-4	TRBJ2-5	TRBD2	TGTGCCAGCAGCACGGGGGGACTAGCGGGTCCAGAGACCCAGTACTTC	CASSTGGLAGPETQYF
NA	TRBV19	TRBJ1-1	NA	TGTGCCAGTAACAGTCAGGGGATGAACACTGAAGCTTTCTTT	CASNSQGMNTEAFF
NA	TRBV14	TRBJ1-2	NA	TGTGCCAGCAGCCAAGATCTCAGGGGTGGCTACACCTTC	CASSQDLRGGYTF
NA	TRBV11-3	TRBJ2-2	NA	TGTGCCAGCAGCAGGGATGCGGAGCTGTTTTTT	CASSRDAELFF
NA	TRBV5-1	TRBJ2-1	TRBD1	TGCGCCAGCAGCTTGGAGGGACAGTACTACAATGAGCAGTTCTTC	CASSLEGQYYNEQFF
once	TRBV5-1	TRBJ1-2	TRBD1	TGCGCCAGCAGCCCCTTGAGAGGGGGCAAAGATGGCTACACCTTC	CASSPLRGGKDGYTF
NA	TRBV4-2	TRBJ2-7	TRBD1	TGTGCCAGCAGCCTCGGGGACAGTAGCTACGAGCAGTACTTC	CASSLGDSSYEQYF
NA	TRBV7-6	TRBJ2-1	NA	TGTGCCAGCAGCTTAGGTCCCCCCGGGGCTGAGCAGTTCTTC	CASSLGPPGAEQFF
medium-sized	TRBV4-1	TRBJ1-2	TRBD1	TGCGCCAGCAGCCATCTCGGACAGGTCTATGGCTACACCTTC	CASSHLGQVYGYTF
NA	TRBV27	TRBJ2-1	NA	TGTGCCAGCACGGGGCAGGGCCTCAATGAGCAGTTCTTC	CASTGQGLNEQFF
NA	TRBV11-2	TRBJ2-7	NA	TGTGCCAGCAGCGTCCTCTCCTACGAGCAGTACTTC	CASSVLSYEQYF
NA	TRBV18	TRBJ2-3	NA	TGTGCCAGCTCACCCGACCCAGATACGCAGTATTTT	CASSPDPDTQYF
NA	TRBV6-1	TRBJ1-2	NA	TGTGCCAGCAGGCGGACGGATCAATATGGCTACACCTTC	CASRRTDQYGYTF
NA	TRBV28	TRBJ2-7	NA	TGTGCCAGCACAAAGCGAGCGCCCTACGAGCAGTACTTC	CASTKRAPYEQYF
NA	TRBV19	TRBJ2-1	NA	TGTGCCAGTAGCGGTAGGACCGGGAATGAGCAGTTCTTC	CASSGRTGNEQFF
NA	TRBV7-2	TRBJ2-1	NA	TGTGCCAGCGGACAAGGGACCTCGCAGTTCTTC	CASGQGTSQFF
NA	TRBV9	TRBJ2-1	NA	TGTGCCAGCAGCGAAAACAATGAGCAGTTCTTC	CASSENNEQFF
NA	TRBV29-1	TRBJ2-3	TRBD2	TGCAGCGTTGTGGGGGGGGTTGTCACAGATACGCAGTATTTT	CSVVGGVVTDTQYF
NA	TRBV5-4	TRBJ2-7	NA	TGCGCCAGCAGCCAAGCCCAGGGATTCTACGAGCAGTACTTC	CASSQAQGFYEQYF
once	TRBV4-1	TRBJ2-5	TRBD2	TGCGCCAGCAGCCACCCTAGGGCCAGCGGGGGGGCCTTAGAGACCCAGTACTTC	CASSHPRASGGALETQYF
NA	TRBV5-1	TRBJ2-3	TRBD1	TGCGCCAGCAGCTGGGGGGACAGGGAAGTAAATACGCAGTATTTT	CASSWGDREVNTQYF
NA	TRBV5-1	TRBJ2-3	TRBD2	TGCGCCAGCTCGAGACTAGCGGGGAGCGCAGATACGCAGTATTTT	CASSRLAGSADTQYF
NA	TRBV23-1	TRBJ2-3	NA	TGCGCCAGCAGTCAATCCCGGCAGGGATGCACAGATACGCAGTATTTT	CASSQSRQGCTDTQYF
NA	TRBV6-1	TRBJ1-5	NA	TGTGCCAGCAGTATGGAGGGTTTGCGCAATCAGCCCCAGCATTTT	CASSMEGLRNQPQHF
NA	TRBV7-9	TRBJ2-5	TRBD2	TGTGCCAGCAGCTCTAGCGGCCAAGAGACCCAGTACTTC	CASSSSGQETQYF
once	TRBV30	TRBJ2-3	NA	TGTGCCTGGAGTGTACCTCGCACAGATACGCAGTATTTT	CAWSVPRTDTQYF
NA	TRBV7-9	TRBJ1-2	NA	TGTGCCAGCAGCAGCTCTACCGGGGCGTTGGGCTATGGCTACACCTTC	CASSSSTGALGYGYTF